This T cell receptor beta chain stems from a study of T-cell reconstitution after alpha-beta-depleted transplantation in children (dated by TCRdb to 2016 to 2018). In the study overall: The study quantitatively tracked T-cell immune reconstitution after TCRalphabeta/CD19-depleted allogeneic hematopoietic cell transplantation in children using TCR repertoire profiling.

On the study overall, not on this receptor specifically: Over the following months the frequencies of hyperexpanded clones went down, and after one year T-cell counts and TCRbeta diversity were mostly credited to newly produced T cells. The apparently early recovery of alphabetaT-cell counts about two months after transplant reportedly depended on only several hundred rapidly expanded clones that came from non-depleted graft cells. In some patients, the high TCRbeta diversity seen at day 60 was put down to recipient T cells and intrathymic progenitors that had survived conditioning.

The CDR3 covers 14 residues, taking in both the cysteine and the phenylalanine. The only DNA kept is the CDR3, 42 bases in frame from the first base. CDR1 and CDR2, per the germline V gene (reference sequence), are DFQATT and SNEGSKA. The germline V and J ends show losses of 4 bases and 4 bases respectively, and no gene match explains 6 bases of the junction. This clonotype was seen only a few times. It lacks a known antigen. It has no much larger one-base neighbor in the sample; base qualities were not kept. The library was generated by PCR. Sequencing was carried out with an Illumina HiSeq 2500. TCR library preparation used molecular barcoding, with unique molecular identifiers applied to normalize quantification of the TCRbeta repertoire. TCRdb took the public reads, trimmed them with fastp at Q25, ran MiXCR for clone calling and kept in-frame beta chains. Every distinct CDR3 protein forms one entry, paired with its most common genes and DNA. A total of 550,000 to 600,000 distinct CDR3 sequences appear in this sample, 23% of them only once. The ten largest clones take up around 14% of the sample.

This specimen's treatment or condition label, per the study, means: allogeneic hematopoietic cell transplantation with graft depleted of TCRalphabeta T cells and CD19 B cells. Transplant recipients were children who received TCRalphabeta/CD19-depleted allogeneic hematopoietic cell grafts. Here the chain combines TRBV20-1 and TRBJ1-2, and 10 bases in between align with TRBD1. The TCR sequence derives from a boy in the first two years of life who had a stem cell transplant for acute myeloid leukemia, so the T cells may come from the graft donor. The specimen comprised PBMCs, mostly from graft donor cells, sampled 360 days after TCRalphabeta/CD19-depleted stem cell transplant. The CDR3 protein is CSATGTGVAYGYTF. The nucleotide sequence reads as follows: TGCAGTGCTACCGGGACAGGGGTTGCCTATGGCTACACCTTC.